This T cell receptor (beta chain) derives from a study of shared clonotypes between healthy human individuals. General study findings and limits: Only blood underwent sampling, and tissue repertoires likely differ.

Template amounts of about 270 ng DNA, about 30,000 T cell genomes, were employed in unsorted PBMC replicate PCRs. Unsorted PBMC DNA was run through sequencing on ten immunoSEQ deep assay plates. TCRdb's table, derived via immunoSEQ multiplex PCR, lists solely in-frame clones and lacks some. Here the sample spans more than 400,000 clones, more than 65% being singletons. A note on this clone: Its antigen is as yet unknown. A read error likely explains this, since a far larger clone differs by one base. Within the sample, other DNA sequences also encode this same CDR3.

The clonotype originates from a woman aged 40 to 50 in good health. Some clones in this sample may be carry-over from other donors' samples. The sequencing sample was made of PBMCs.

The CDR3, as DNA: TGTGCCAGTAGCCGAGGGGGCAACACTGAAGCTTTCTTT. As protein: CASSRGGNTEAFF. The chain uses TRBV5-4 and TRBJ1-1, with 7 bases identical to TRBD1. CDR1 is SGHNT, CDR2 YYREEE, per germline (reference sequence). Losses at the gene ends were 8 bases for V and 2 bases for J; bases not matched to a gene: 6. The CDR3 spans 13 residues.